What follows is one T cell receptor (beta chain) and its context. This record comes from a study of blood T cell repertoires in COVID-19. The overall study: T cells, B-cell-depleted T cells, or PBMCs supplied cDNA or gDNA.

This CDR3 is built from 15 residues. V lost 6 bases and J 2 bases, leaving 13 bases between the germline ends. CDR1 and CDR2 (germline): MNHEY, SVGAGI. In the authors' workflow: For nucleated cells, counts were estimated from reference gene primer amplification. Libraries were prepared by immunoSEQ multiplex PCR; TCRdb keeps only in-frame clonotypes and omits some of them. The DNA gave D and trimming, while V, J and clone size come from that table. The sample shows about half a million clones, approximately 85% of them seen only once. This chain links TRBV6-5 with TRBJ2-2; D may be TRBD1 (6 bases). The sequencing input was peripheral blood. This TCR derives from a human donor in a cohort sampled during active COVID-19. CDR3: CASRNRESNTGELFF. The CDR3 bases are TGTGCCAGCAGGAACAGGGAGAGTAACACCGGGGAGCTGTTTTTT.